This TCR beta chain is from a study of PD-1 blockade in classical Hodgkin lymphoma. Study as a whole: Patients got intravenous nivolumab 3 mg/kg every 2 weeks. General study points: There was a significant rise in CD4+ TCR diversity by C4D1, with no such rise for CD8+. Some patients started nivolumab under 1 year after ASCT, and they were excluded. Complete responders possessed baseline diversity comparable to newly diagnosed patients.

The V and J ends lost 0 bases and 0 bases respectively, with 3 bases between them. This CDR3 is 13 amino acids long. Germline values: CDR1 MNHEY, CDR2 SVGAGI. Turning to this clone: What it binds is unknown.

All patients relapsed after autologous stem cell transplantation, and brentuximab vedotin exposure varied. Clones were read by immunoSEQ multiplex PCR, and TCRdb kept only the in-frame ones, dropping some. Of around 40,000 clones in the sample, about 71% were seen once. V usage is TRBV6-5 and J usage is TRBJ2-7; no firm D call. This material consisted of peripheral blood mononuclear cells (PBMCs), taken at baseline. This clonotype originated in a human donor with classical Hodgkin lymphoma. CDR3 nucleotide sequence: TGTGCCAGCAGTTACTCGACCTCCTACGAGCAGTACTTC. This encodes CASSYSTSYEQYF.